The sequence of this T cell receptor beta chain was determined in a study of T-cell reconstitution after alpha-beta-depleted transplantation in children. General study findings and limits: Several hundred rapidly expanded clones from non-depleted graft cells reportedly supplied alpha-beta T cells about two months post-transplant. When one year had passed after transplant, most T-cell counts and diversity came from newly produced T cells. Surviving recipient T cells and thymic progenitors underlay high day-60 TCRbeta diversity in some patients.

Between the trimmed V and J ends, which lost 4 bases and 1 base, there was a span of 13 bases. There are 15 residues in the CDR3. The germline gives CDR1 DFQATT, CDR2 SNEGSKA (reference sequence). Points on this clonotype: The antigen is undetermined.

Unique molecular identifiers were incorporated during preparation of the TCRbeta library. Each CDR3 protein gets one entry after TCRdb re-called the PCR reads with MiXCR. The sample consists of about 830,000 distinct CDR3 sequences, roughly 15% of them appearing once. The sample here was PBMCs, mostly from graft donor cells, taken 360 days after TCRalphabeta/CD19-depleted stem cell transplant. The receptor was isolated from a male patient between 10 and 17 years old who had a stem cell transplant for acute lymphoblastic leukemia, so the T cells may come from the graft donor. The chain joins TRBV20-1 to TRBJ2-2; the D gene is possibly TRBD2 (6 bases). The CDR3 loop is CSATPTSRNTGELFF. CDR3 DNA: TGCAGTGCTACTCCAACTAGCAGGAACACCGGGGAGCTGTTTTTT.